This record covers a single T cell receptor (beta chain). The antigen remains unidentified. The CDR3 totals 16 residues. V lost 0 bases to trimming and J lost 7 bases; unmatched junction nucleotides: 7. Germline assignment: CDR1 SGDLS and CDR2 YYNGEE. The source of the sample is a study of graft-versus-host responses after intestinal transplantation. Study overall: Recipients received multivisceral, liver-intestinal, or isolated intestinal transplants. All recipients got anti-thymocyte globulin induction, then tacrolimus and steroids for about 3 years.

The assay was immunoSEQ multiplex PCR, and TCRdb's table has in-frame clones only and misses some. The sample shows around 100,000 clones, roughly 87% of them seen only once. The study, taken as a whole, reports: Peak circulating GvH clone levels tracked with early post-transplant HvG declines. Allograft clonal ratios (graft-versus-host to host-versus-graft) were high in patients who had graft-donor T cell macrochimerism.

V and J are TRBV9 and TRBJ2-1, with 10 bases identical to TRBD1. This clonotype originated in a human donor who was the organ donor for an intestinal transplant. This material consisted of unstimulated CD4+ T cells sorted from spleen or lymph node cells, taken before transplant. The CDR3 DNA reads as TGTGCCAGCAGCGTAGGGCCCGGGGACAGGGGAAATGAGCAGTTCTTC. Protein: CASSVGPGDRGNEQFF. The complete variable domain, with remaining parts taken from reference TRBV9 and TRBJ2-1, reads DSGVTQTPKHLITATGQRVTLRCSPRSGDLSVYWYQQSLDQGLQFLIQYYNGEERAKGNILERFSAQQFPDLHSELNLSSLELGDSALYFCASSVGPGDRGNEQFFGPGTRLTVL.